This T cell receptor beta chain emerged from a study of shared clonotypes between healthy human individuals (TCRdb year 2020). In the study overall: Three men and two women, aged 18 to 49 years, made up the cohort. Leukapheresis yielded between about 0.8 and 9.5 billion PBMCs per donor. Different laboratories and diverse techniques were used to prepare libraries and sequence TCR repertoires, to increase sequencing depth and limit assay-specific biases. For each donor, CD4 naive and CD4 memory were each run on three plates, CD8 naive on two plates, and CD8 memory on one plate. To estimate repertoire size and how much clonotypes are shared between individuals, the study performed deep sequencing of blood TCR repertoires from roughly five healthy adults. Study-level results and caveats: Even with the large sequencing depth, rarefaction of the sorted-subset datasets indicated that sequencing was incomplete. Naive subsets generally had larger estimated clonotype richness than memory subsets. Higher generation probabilities were observed for clonotypes shared by all four sorted-subset donors than for non-shared clonotypes. Sampling was restricted to blood, and TCR repertoires in tissues likely differ from the TCR repertoires found in blood. Across a handful of donors, around 5% of naive CD4, approximately 3.6% of naive CD8, 2.3% of memory CD4, and approximately 0.4% of memory CD8 clonotypes were shared. The small number of donors limited the genetic and exposure-history diversity represented. Pairwise subsampling led to the expectation that sequencing depth would affect the degree of clonotype sharing among donors.

Using the deep immunoSEQ assay, TCR CDR3 regions were amplified from genomic DNA by multiplex PCR. Extracted genomic DNA from each cell subset was distributed evenly across all wells of several immunoSEQ 96-well plates, and each plate was treated as a replicate. For sorted subsets, 150 to 250 ng genomic DNA, equal to 25,000 to 35,000 T cell genomes, was loaded into each replicate PCR. Purified libraries were measured with a Qubit 3.0 fluorometer, size-checked on a Bioanalyzer 2100, and measured again with the KAPA Library Quantification kit. Every immunoSEQ 96-well plate was sequenced on a separate single-read 150-cycle Illumina NextSeq 550 flow cell. The authors' analysis ran thus. The immunoSEQ output contained only junctional sequences without quality scores, so filtering could not match that applied to full-length reads. To assign V/J genes and CDR3, sequences were annotated using PyIR, a Python wrapper for IgBLAST v1.9, with IMGT germline references. Any read was removed if the V/J assignment was weak (E-value above 1e-6), the CDR3 was missing, or the read contained stop codons, out-of-frame junctions, or ambiguous translated residues. V3J clonotypes were defined as sequences sharing the same inferred V gene, J gene, and CDR3 amino acid sequence. The percentage overlap between two repertoires was calculated by dividing the number of shared unique clonotypes by the size of the smaller repertoire. Repertoire richness was assessed with RTK rarefaction, the Chao1 estimator, and Recon v2.1 estimates of unobserved clonotypes. For all TCRbeta clonotypes obtained by the gDNA method from a few donors, generation probabilities were computed with OLGA. TCRdb's version of the immuneACCESS table is confined to in-frame rearrangements and falls short of the full clone set. An unresolved V gene accounts for under half of the shortfall where checked; the remainder is of unknown origin. That table furnishes V, J and clone size, whereas the DNA furnished D and trimming. Recorded for this sample are 1,500,000 or so clones; approximately 98.5% of them occurred a single time. The ten most abundant clones make up about 0.34% of the sample.

From its cysteine to its phenylalanine, the CDR3 spans 16 amino acids. The read is trimmed to its CDR3 DNA, 48 bases read in frame from base 1. The germline V gene gives CDR1 as SGHVS and CDR2 as FNYEAQ. V gives up 2 bases and J gives up 1 base, and the segment between their germline ends measures 12 bases. The donors were healthy, HIV-negative adults who had no recently reported acute infections or vaccinations. All donors were Caucasian adults living in Nashville, Tennessee, USA. CD4+ T cells were enriched by magnetic negative selection; naive cells were then positively selected on CD45RA, and the negative fraction formed the memory subset. Blood was collected by leukapheresis, and PBMCs were isolated by Ficoll-Histopaque density gradient centrifugation and then cryopreserved in liquid nitrogen vapor phase. Analytical flow cytometry was used to check the purity and quantity of each magnetically sorted T cell population. From each sorted fraction, genomic DNA was isolated and quantified by UV absorbance on a Nanodrop 2000c.

This clone was seen once. No cognate antigen has been identified for it. Base qualities are not recorded, but no much larger clone differs from it by a single base. Sequencing input: naive CD4+ T cells sorted from blood. The cell subset or site label for this specimen denotes: CD45RA+ positively selected. This receptor was identified in a man aged 25-45 years in good health. The chain is encoded by TRBV7-6 joined to TRBJ1-5; TRBD1 is a possible D gene, resting on 6 matching bases. This receptor has the CDR3 CASSLLPGVSNQPQHF. The DNA sequence is given as TGTGCCAGCAGCTTATTACCAGGGGTGAGCAATCAGCCCCAGCATTTT.